This entry describes one T cell receptor beta chain. Trimming left V 0 bases short and J 5 bases short, with 6 bases between. Germline CDR1 is SGHNT and CDR2 is YYREEE (reference sequence). The CDR3 length is 13 residues. The data derive from a study of T cell changes during pregnancy in multiple sclerosis. Sequencing used immunoSEQ multiplex PCR; TCRdb keeps in-frame clones, though not all of them. The repertoire has under 95,000 clones, 80% to 95% of them found once; the top ten carry 0.65% to 0.95%. The origin of this receptor is a female donor in good health, enrolled as a control in a pregnancy study. The rearrangement links TRBV5-4 to TRBJ2-1; D call uncertain. Source: peripheral blood, taken in the second trimester of pregnancy. CDR3 sequence reads: CASSLGRDNEQFF. CDR3 sequence (DNA): TGTGCCAGCAGCTTGGGACGGGACAATGAGCAGTTCTTC.